The 17 T cell receptor beta chains below come from one sample, sequenced in a study of T cell repertoires in cytomegalovirus infection. TCRdb passed the reads through MiXCR, listing each CDR3 protein once. The table lists about 360,000 distinct CDR3 sequences, 15% to 20% of them singletons. The sequenced material came from PBMCs. These receptors were collected from a human donor in good health (CMV status not recorded). Some clones in this sample may be carry-over from other donors' samples.

The sample holds many counts of this clonotype. The chain combines TRBV7-2 with TRBJ2-1; 11 nucleotides align to TRBD2. Per germline, CDR1 SGHTA and CDR2 FQGNSA. CDR3 size: 17 residues. V lost 5 bases to trimming and J lost 3 bases; unmatched junction nucleotides: 9. CDR3 amino acids: CASSPRLAGSFYNEQFF. The CDR3 DNA reads as TGTGCCAGCAGCCCGCGACTAGCGGGGTCGTTCTACAATGAGCAGTTCTTC. The entire variable domain, with the rest obtained from reference TRBV7-2 and TRBJ2-1, is as follows: GAGVSQSPSNKVTEKGKDVELRCDPISGHTALYWYRQSLGQGLEFLIYFQGNSAPDKSGLPSDRFSAERTGGSVSTLTIQRTQQEDSAVYLCASSPRLAGSFYNEQFFGPGTRLTVL.

The chain combines TRBV20-1 with TRBJ2-5, with no clear D. Germline CDR1 and CDR2: DFQATT and SNEGSKA (reference sequence). This CDR3 is 11 amino acids long. Trimming left V 5 bases short and J 4 bases short, with 8 bases between. The CDR3 sequence: CSASSGETQYF. The DNA for the CDR3 is TGCAGTGCTTCCTCGGGAGAGACCCAGTACTTC.

This clonotype was observed a few times. The chain has TRBV7-2 and TRBJ2-3, with 8 bases identical to TRBD2. CDR3 length: 17 residues. Germline V gene data show CDR1 as SGHTA and CDR2 as FQGNSA. V lost 4 bases and J lost 2; bases outside the gene matches: 11. The CDR3 DNA follows: TGTGCCAGCAGCTCCCCGATAGCGGGGCGCAACACAGATACGCAGTATTTT. This sequence encodes CASSSPIAGRNTDTQYF. Complete variable domain (other parts from reference TRBV7-2 and TRBJ2-3): GAGVSQSPSNKVTEKGKDVELRCDPISGHTALYWYRQSLGQGLEFLIYFQGNSAPDKSGLPSDRFSAERTGGSVSTLTIQRTQQEDSAVYLCASSSPIAGRNTDTQYFGPGTRLTVL.

In this sample, this clonotype turned up many times. This chain links TRBV7-9 with TRBJ1-5; 7 bases match TRBD1. This CDR3 has 15 residues. Germline CDR1 and CDR2: SEHNR and FQNEAQ (reference sequence). The V gene end was trimmed by 5 bases and the J gene end by 3 bases; junction bases not matched to a gene: 7. The CDR3 here is CASSTGDRDNQPQHF. Here the CDR3 DNA reads TGTGCCAGCAGCACCGGGGACAGAGACAATCAGCCCCAGCATTTT.

This clonotype was counted only a few times. The DNA of the CDR3 is TGTGCCAGCAGTCCTAGAACTGGACTATATATCTACGAGCAGTACTTC. Amino acids: CASSPRTGLYIYEQYF. The V call is TRBV12-3 or TRBV12-4, the J call TRBJ2-7, with D possibly being TRBD2 (6 bases). Between the trimmed V and J ends, which lost 5 bases and 3 bases, there was a span of 20 bases. The CDR3 loop spans 16 amino acids.

This clonotype was counted many times. CDR3: CASSDPSWGANQPQHF. The CDR3 DNA is TGTGCCAGCAGTGATCCTAGTTGGGGGGCAAATCAGCCCCAGCATTTT. The V gene is TRBV25-1, the J gene TRBJ1-5, with D possibly TRBD1 on 6 matching bases. The CDR3 loop spans 16 amino acids. V was cut by 3 bases and J by 4 bases, with 16 bases left in between. Germline values: CDR1 MGHDK, CDR2 SYGVNS.

This clonotype was seen ten or more times. The rearrangement links TRBV7-2 to TRBJ2-3, with D perhaps TRBD2 (5 bases). Trimming stripped 5 bases from V and 7 bases from J, with 10 bases between. CDR3 length: 12 residues. CDR1 and CDR2 (germline): SGHTA, FQGNSA. The CDR3 region has the DNA TGTGCCAGCAGCATGACTAAATATACGCAGTATTTT. This translates into CASSMTKYTQYF. The full variable domain, with the rest looked up from reference TRBV7-2 and TRBJ2-3, is GAGVSQSPSNKVTEKGKDVELRCDPISGHTALYWYRQSLGQGLEFLIYFQGNSAPDKSGLPSDRFSAERTGGSVSTLTIQRTQQEDSAVYLCASSMTKYTQYFGPGTRLTVL.

There are many counts of this clonotype. In DNA, the CDR3 is TGCGCCAGCAGCCAAGATGACTACCAAGAGACCCAGTACTTC. Protein: CASSQDDYQETQYF. V is TRBV4-1 and J is TRBJ2-5, with no clear D. The germline V gene encodes CDR1 MGHRA and CDR2 YSYEKL. V was trimmed by 0 bases and J by 0 bases, leaving 5 bases between them. The CDR3 sequence is 14 residues long.

This clonotype appeared a few times. The CDR3 loop reads CASRTRLAGNQETQYF. Written as DNA, the CDR3 is TGTGCCAGTAGAACAAGACTAGCGGGCAATCAAGAGACCCAGTACTTC. V usage is TRBV19 and J usage is TRBJ2-5; 10 bases line up with TRBD2. The germline gives CDR1 LNHDA, CDR2 SQIVND (reference sequence). This CDR3 is built from 16 residues. V gave up 6 bases and J gave up 2 bases; unmatched junction bases: 9.

The chain joins TRBV15 to TRBJ1-4; the D is unclear. Germline V gene data show CDR1 as LNHNV and CDR2 as YYDKDF (reference sequence). The CDR3 spans 14 residues. V was shortened by 1 base and J by 4 bases, with 7 bases between the two germline ends. The CDR3 region is CATSRVRGNEKLFF. As DNA, the CDR3 is TGTGCCACCAGCAGAGTCCGCGGTAATGAAAAACTGTTTTTT.

This clonotype was picked up a small number of times. This chain connects TRBV27 to TRBJ2-1, with 8 bases matching TRBD2. Germline CDR1 is MNHEY and CDR2 is SMNVEV (reference sequence). Trimming took 0 bases from V and 1 from J; bases not matched to a gene: 8. This CDR3 comprises 18 residues. The CDR3 DNA follows: TGTGCCAGCAGTTTATCGGCGGGGGGCCCGGTGTCCTACAATGAGCAGTTCTTC. Translating it yields CASSLSAGGPVSYNEQFF.

This chain connects TRBV7-6 to TRBJ2-4; D is possibly TRBD2 (5 bases). The ends were cut back, 5 bases at V and 3 bases at J, with 20 bases in the middle. The length of the CDR3 is 17 residues. CDR1 and CDR2 (germline): SGHVS, FNYEAQ. The CDR3 DNA reads as TGTGCCAGCAGCCGAGGTTGGGCGAGTCGGGGCAAAAACATTCAGTACTTC. It yields the protein CASSRGWASRGKNIQYF.

This clonotype showed up many times. The chain joins TRBV7-2 to TRBJ2-5; 9 bases agree with TRBD1. This CDR3 comprises 13 residues. Germline-derived CDR1 and CDR2 are SGHTA and FQGNSA. V gave up 4 bases and J gave up 3 bases; unmatched junction bases: 0. This CDR3 is CASSWTGEETQYF. The CDR3 nucleotides are TGTGCCAGCAGCTGGACAGGGGAAGAGACCCAGTACTTC.

This clonotype was recorded many times. The chain uses TRBV7-2 and TRBJ2-3; either TRBD1 or TRBD2 may supply D (5 bases each). Trimming shortened V by 7 bases and J by 0 bases, and 11 bases separated the two germline ends. Germline V gene lookup returns CDR1 SGHTA and CDR2 FQGNSA. There are 14 residues in the CDR3. CDR3 bases: TGTGCCAGCACCCGGTGGGGGAGCACAGATACGCAGTATTTT. Its translation is CASTRWGSTDTQYF.

Of note for this clonotype: Its ends do not fully match the called genes, so a read error is possible. V and J are TRBV19 and TRBJ1-5; TRBD1 agrees at 10 bases. This CDR3 is 17 amino acids long. The germline CDR1 and CDR2 sequences are LNHDA and SQIVND (reference sequence). The chain's CDR3 is CASGPGQGKYSNQPPHF. Written as DNA, the CDR3 is TGTGCCAGTGGACCGGGACAGGGGAAGTATAGCAATCAGCCCCCGCATTTT.

This clonotype was counted between two and nine times. The rearrangement joins TRBV3-1 to TRBJ2-4; TRBD2 matches 16 bases. The CDR3 extends over 17 amino acids. Germline CDR1 and CDR2: LGHDT and YNNKEL (reference sequence). J lost 9 bases, V lost 3 bases, and 8 bases had no gene match. Here the CDR3 reads CASSQGLAGGLGGIQYF. The CDR3 nucleotides read TGTGCCAGCAGCCAGGGACTAGCGGGAGGGCTGGGGGGCATTCAGTACTTC.

This chain links TRBV6-1 with TRBJ1-6; TRBD1 might be the D (6 bases). Germline lookup yields CDR1 MNHNS and CDR2 SASEGT. CDR3 length: 12 residues. Trimming pared 3 bases from V and 18 bases from J, leaving 15 bases between. The CDR3 DNA follows: TGTGCCAGCAGTGACACAGGGTCTGTCCCCCACTTT. Amino acid sequence: CASSDTGSVPHF.